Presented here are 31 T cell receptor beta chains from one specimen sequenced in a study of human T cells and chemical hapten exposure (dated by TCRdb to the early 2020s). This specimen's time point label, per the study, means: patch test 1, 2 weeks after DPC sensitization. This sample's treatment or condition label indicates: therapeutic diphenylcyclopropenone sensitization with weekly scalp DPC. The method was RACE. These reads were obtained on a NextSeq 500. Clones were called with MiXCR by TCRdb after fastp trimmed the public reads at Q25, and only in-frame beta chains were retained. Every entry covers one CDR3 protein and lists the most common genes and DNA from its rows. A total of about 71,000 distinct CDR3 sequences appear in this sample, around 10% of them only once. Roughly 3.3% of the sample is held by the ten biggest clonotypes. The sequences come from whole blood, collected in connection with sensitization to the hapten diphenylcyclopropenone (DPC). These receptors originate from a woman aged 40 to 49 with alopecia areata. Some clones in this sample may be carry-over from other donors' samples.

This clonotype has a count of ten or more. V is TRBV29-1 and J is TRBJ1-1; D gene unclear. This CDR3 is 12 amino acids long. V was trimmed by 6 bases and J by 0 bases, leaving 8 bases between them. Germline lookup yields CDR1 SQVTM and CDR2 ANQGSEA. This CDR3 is CSVGRMNTEAFF. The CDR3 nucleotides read TGCAGCGTAGGCAGGATGAACACTGAAGCTTTCTTT. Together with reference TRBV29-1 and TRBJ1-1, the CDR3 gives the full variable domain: SAVISQKPSRDICQRGTSLTIQCQVDSQVTMMFWYRQQPGQSLTLIATANQGSEATYESGFVIDKFPISRPNLTFSTLTVSNMSPEDSSIYLCSVGRMNTEAFFGQGTRLTVV.

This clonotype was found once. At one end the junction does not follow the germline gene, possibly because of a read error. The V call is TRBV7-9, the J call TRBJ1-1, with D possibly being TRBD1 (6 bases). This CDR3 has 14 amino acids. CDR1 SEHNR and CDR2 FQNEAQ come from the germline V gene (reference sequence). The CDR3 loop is CTSTRRTVNIEAFF. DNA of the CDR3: TGTACCAGCACCCGACGGACAGTGAACATTGAAGCTTTCTTT.

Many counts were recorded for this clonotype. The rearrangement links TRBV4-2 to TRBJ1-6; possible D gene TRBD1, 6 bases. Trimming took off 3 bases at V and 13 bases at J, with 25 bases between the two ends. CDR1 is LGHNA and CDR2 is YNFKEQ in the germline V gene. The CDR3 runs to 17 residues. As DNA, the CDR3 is TGTGCCAGCAGCCACTCCTCCCTCACAGGGAACTTAGAGCCCCTCCACTTT. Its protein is CASSHSSLTGNLEPLHF.

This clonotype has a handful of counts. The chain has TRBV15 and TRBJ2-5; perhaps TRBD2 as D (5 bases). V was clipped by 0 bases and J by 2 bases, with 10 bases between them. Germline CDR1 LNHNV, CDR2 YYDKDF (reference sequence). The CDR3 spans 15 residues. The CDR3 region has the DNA TGTGCCACCAGCAGAGATCGGGGAAAACAAGAGACCCAGTACTTC. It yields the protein CATSRDRGKQETQYF. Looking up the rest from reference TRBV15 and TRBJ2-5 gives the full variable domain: DAMVIQNPRYQVTQFGKPVTLSCSQTLNHNVMYWYQQKSSQAPKLLFHYYDKDFNNEADTPDNFQSRRPNTSFCFLDIRSPGLGDTAMYLCATSRDRGKQETQYFGPGTRLLVL.

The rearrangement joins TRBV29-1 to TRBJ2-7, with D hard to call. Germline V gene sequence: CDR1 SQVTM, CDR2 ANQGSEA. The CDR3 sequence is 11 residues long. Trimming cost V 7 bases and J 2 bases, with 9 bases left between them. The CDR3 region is CSASNTYEQYF. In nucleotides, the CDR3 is TGCAGCGCCTCGAATACCTACGAGCAGTACTTC.

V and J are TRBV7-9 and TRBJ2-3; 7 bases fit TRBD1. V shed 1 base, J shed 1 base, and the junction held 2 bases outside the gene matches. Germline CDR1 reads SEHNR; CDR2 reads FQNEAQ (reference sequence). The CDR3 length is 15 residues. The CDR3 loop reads CASSLGGGRTDTQYF. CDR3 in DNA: TGTGCCAGCAGCTTAGGAGGGGGCCGCACAGATACGCAGTATTTT. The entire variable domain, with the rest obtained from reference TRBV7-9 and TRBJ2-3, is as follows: DTGVSQNPRHKITKRGQNVTFRCDPISEHNRLYWYRQTLGQGPEFLTYFQNEAQLEKSRLLSDRFSAERPKGSFSTLEIQRTEQGDSAMYLCASSLGGGRTDTQYFGPGTRLTVL.

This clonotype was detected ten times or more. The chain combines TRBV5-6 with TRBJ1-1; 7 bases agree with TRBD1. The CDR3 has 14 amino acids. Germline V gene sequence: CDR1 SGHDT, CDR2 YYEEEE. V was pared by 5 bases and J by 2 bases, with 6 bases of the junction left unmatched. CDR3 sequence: CASSWDRRNTEAFF. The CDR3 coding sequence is TGTGCCAGCAGTTGGGACAGAAGAAACACTGAAGCTTTCTTT.

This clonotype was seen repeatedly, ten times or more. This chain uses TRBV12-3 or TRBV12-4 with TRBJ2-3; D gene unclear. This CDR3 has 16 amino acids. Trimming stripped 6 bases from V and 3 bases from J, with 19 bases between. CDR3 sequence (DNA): TGTGCCAGCAGCCACAATAGTCCGAGGTTAACAGATACGCAGTATTTT. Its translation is CASSHNSPRLTDTQYF.

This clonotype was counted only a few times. CDR3 bases: TGTGCCATCAGTGAATTCGACAGCACAGATACGCAGTATTTT. Translating gives CAISEFDSTDTQYF. The chain is built from TRBV10-3 and TRBJ2-3; D gene uncertain. This CDR3 has 14 amino acids. Germline lookup yields CDR1 ENHRY and CDR2 SYGVKD. V lost 3 bases, J lost 0 bases, and 7 bases lay in between.

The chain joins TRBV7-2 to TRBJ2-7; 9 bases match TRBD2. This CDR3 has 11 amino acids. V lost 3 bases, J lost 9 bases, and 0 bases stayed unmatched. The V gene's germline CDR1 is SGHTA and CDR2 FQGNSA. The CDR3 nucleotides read TGTGCCAGCAGCTTTAGCGGGGGGCAGTACTTC. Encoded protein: CASSFSGGQYF.

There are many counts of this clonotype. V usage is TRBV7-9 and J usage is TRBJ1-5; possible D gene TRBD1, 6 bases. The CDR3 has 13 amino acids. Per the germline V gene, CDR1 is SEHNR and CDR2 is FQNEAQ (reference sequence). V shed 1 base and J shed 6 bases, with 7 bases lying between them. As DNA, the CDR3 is TGTGCCAGCAGCTTAGGAGGGGGTCAGCCCCAGCATTTT. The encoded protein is CASSLGGGQPQHF.

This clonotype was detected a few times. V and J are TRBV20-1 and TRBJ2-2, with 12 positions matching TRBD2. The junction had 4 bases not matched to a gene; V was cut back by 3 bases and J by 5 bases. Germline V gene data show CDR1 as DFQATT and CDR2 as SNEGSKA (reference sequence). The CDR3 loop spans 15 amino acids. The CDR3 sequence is CSASRLAGVTGELFF. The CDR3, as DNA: TGCAGTGCTAGTCGACTAGCGGGGGTTACCGGGGAGCTGTTTTTT.

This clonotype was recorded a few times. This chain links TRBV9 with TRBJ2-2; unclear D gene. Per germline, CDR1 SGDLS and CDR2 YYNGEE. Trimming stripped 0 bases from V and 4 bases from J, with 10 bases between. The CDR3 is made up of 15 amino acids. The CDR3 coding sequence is TGTGCCAGCAGCGTAGCGCAGCCATTCACCGGGGAGCTGTTTTTT. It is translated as CASSVAQPFTGELFF.

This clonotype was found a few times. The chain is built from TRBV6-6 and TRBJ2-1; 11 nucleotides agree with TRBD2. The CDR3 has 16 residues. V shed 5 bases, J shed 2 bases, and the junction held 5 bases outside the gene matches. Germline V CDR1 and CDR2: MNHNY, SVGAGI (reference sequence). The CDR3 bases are TGTGCCAGCAGTGAGATTAGCGGGGGGGCCTACAATGAGCAGTTCTTC. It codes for CASSEISGGAYNEQFF.

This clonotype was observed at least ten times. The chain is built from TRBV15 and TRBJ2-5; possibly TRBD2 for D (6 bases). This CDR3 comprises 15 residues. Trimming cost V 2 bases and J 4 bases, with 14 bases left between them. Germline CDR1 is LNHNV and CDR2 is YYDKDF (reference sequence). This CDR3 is CATSRSGGVVETQYF. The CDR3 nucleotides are TGTGCCACCAGCAGATCAGGCGGGGTTGTAGAGACCCAGTACTTC.

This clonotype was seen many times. The CDR3 DNA follows: TGTGCCATCGCACAGGAAACTGGGGCCAACGTCCTGACTTTC. Translated, it gives CAIAQETGANVLTF. The chain joins TRBV10-3 to TRBJ2-6, with D perhaps TRBD1 (5 bases). The CDR3 extends over 14 amino acids. Germline CDR1 ENHRY, CDR2 SYGVKD. V was clipped by 8 bases and J by 2 bases, with 10 bases between them.

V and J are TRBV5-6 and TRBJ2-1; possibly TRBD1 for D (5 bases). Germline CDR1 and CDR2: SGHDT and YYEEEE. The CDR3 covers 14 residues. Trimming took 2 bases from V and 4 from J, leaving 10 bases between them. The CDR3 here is CASSFTTDYNEQFF. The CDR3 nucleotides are TGTGCCAGCAGCTTTACGACAGATTACAATGAGCAGTTCTTC.

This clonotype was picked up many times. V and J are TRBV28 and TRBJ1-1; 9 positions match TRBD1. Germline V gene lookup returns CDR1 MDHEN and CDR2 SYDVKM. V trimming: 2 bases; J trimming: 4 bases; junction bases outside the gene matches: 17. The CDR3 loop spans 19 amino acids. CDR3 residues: CASSLRVQGAPLKGTEAFF. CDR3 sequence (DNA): TGTGCCAGCAGTTTACGGGTACAGGGGGCGCCGTTGAAAGGCACTGAAGCTTTCTTT. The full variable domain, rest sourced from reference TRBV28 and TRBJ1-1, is DVKVTQSSRYLVKRTGEKVFLECVQDMDHENMFWYRQDPGLGLRLIYFSYDVKMKEKGDIPEGYSVSREKKERFSLILESASTNQTSMYLCASSLRVQGAPLKGTEAFFGQGTRLTVV.

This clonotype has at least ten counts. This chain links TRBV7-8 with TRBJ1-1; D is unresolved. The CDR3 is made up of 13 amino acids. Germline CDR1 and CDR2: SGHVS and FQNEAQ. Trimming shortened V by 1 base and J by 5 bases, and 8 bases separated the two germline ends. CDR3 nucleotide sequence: TGTGCCAGCAGCTTAGACCGAATAACTGAAGCTTTCTTT. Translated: CASSLDRITEAFF.

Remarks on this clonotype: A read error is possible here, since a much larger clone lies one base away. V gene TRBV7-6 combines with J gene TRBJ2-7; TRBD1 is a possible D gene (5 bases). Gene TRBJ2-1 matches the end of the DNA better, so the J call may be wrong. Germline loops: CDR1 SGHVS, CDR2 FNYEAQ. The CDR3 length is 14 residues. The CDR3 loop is CASSPGLSSYEQFF. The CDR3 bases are TGTGCCAGCAGTCCAGGGCTTAGCTCCTACGAGCAGTTCTTC.

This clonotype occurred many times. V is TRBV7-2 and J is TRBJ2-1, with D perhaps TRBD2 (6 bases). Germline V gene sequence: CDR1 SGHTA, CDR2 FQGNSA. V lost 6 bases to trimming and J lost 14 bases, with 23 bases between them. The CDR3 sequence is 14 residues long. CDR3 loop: CASSVKASGVSEFF. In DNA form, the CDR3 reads TGTGCCAGCAGTGTTAAAGCCTCGGGGGTGTCGGAGTTCTTC.

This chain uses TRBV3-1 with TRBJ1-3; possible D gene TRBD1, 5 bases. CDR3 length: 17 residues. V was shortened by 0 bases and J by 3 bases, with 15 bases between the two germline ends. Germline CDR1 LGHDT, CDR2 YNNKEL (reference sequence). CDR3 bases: TGTGCCAGCAGCCAAGACGGCGCAGGGCCTCTTGGAAACACCATATATTTT. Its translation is CASSQDGAGPLGNTIYF.

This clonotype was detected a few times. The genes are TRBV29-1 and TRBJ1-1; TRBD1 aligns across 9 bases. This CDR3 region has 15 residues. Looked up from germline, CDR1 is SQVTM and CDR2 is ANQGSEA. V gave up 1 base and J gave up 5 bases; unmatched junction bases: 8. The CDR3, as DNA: TGCAGCGTTGAAGTTCGGGACAGGGTTGGTACTGAAGCTTTCTTT. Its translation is CSVEVRDRVGTEAFF.

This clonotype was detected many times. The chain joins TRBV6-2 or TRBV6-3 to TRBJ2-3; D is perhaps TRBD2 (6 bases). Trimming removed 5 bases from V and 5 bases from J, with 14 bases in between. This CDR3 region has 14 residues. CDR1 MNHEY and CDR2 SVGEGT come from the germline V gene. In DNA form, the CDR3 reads TGTGCCAGCAGTCTGGGACTGGTGGGAGATACGCAGTATTTT. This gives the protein CASSLGLVGDTQYF.

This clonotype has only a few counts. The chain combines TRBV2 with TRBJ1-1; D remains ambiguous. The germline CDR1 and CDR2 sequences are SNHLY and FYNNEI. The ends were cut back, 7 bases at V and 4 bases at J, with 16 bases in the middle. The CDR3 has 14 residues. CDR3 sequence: CASNVGRKSTEAFF. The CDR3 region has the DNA TGTGCCAGCAATGTGGGGAGGAAGAGCACTGAAGCTTTCTTT.

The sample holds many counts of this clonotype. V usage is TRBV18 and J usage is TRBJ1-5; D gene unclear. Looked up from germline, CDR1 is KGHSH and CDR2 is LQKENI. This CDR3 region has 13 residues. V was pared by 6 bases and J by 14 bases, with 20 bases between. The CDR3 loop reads CASSLAGAGVKHF. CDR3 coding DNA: TGTGCCAGCTCCCTAGCCGGTGCCGGCGTTAAGCATTTT.

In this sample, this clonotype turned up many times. CDR3 sequence (DNA): TGCGCCAGCAGCCGGACAGGCCCCTCTGGGGCCAACGTCCTGACTTTC. Translating it yields CASSRTGPSGANVLTF. The genes are TRBV4-1 and TRBJ2-6; TRBD1 matches 7 bases. V lost 4 bases, J lost 0 bases, and 3 bases stayed unmatched. The CDR3 totals 16 residues. Germline V lookup: CDR1 MGHRA, CDR2 YSYEKL.

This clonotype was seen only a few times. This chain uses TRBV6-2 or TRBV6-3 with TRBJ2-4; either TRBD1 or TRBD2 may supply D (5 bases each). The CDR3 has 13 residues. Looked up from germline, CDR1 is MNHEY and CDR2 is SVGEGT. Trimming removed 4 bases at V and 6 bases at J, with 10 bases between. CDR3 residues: CASSSGPRNIQYF. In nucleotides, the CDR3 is TGTGCCAGCAGTTCGGGGCCCCGAAACATTCAGTACTTC.

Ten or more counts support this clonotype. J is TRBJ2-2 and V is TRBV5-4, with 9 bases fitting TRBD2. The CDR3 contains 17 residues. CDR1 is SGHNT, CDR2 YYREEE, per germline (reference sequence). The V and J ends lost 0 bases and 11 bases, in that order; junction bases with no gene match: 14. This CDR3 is CASSLGGLAGKKGELFF. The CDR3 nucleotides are TGTGCCAGCAGCTTGGGGGGCCTAGCGGGGAAAAAGGGCGAGCTGTTTTTT.

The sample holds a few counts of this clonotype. The CDR3 bases are TGCAGCGTTGACAGCGGGGGAGACACCGGGGAGCTGTTTTTT. Translation: CSVDSGGDTGELFF. V is TRBV29-1 and J is TRBJ2-2; 8 bases match TRBD2. The length of the CDR3 is 14 residues. Germline CDR1 and CDR2: SQVTM and ANQGSEA. J lost 3 bases, V lost 3 bases, and 3 bases had no gene match.

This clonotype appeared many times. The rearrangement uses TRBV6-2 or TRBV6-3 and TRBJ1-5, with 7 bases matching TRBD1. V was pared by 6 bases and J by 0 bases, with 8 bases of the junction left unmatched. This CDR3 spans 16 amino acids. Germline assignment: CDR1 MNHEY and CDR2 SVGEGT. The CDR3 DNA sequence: TGTGCCAGCAGACTCCCGGACAGGTATAGCAATCAGCCCCAGCATTTT. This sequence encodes CASRLPDRYSNQPQHF.